The clone carrying this TCR beta chain was detected ten times or more. This sample holds PBMCs from roughly 10 ml fresh peripheral blood. Deletions cut 7 bases from V and 0 bases from J, with 3 bases between. The CDR3 spans 11 residues. The V gene's germline CDR1 is MDHEN and CDR2 SYDVKM. These data originate in a study of T cells in Graves' hyperthyroidism and ophthalmopathy. Amplified TCR beta CDR3 regions derived from RNA transcripts. Initially, a first-round RT-PCR of the TCR CDR3 employed the HTBI primer set. TCRdb re-analysed the multiplex PCR reads in MiXCR, keeping a single row per CDR3 protein. Of 550,000 to 650,000 distinct CDR3 sequences in the sample, over 11% were seen once.

The sequencing input was blood. The chain has TRBV28 and TRBJ1-1; D uncertain. The clonotype was recovered from a woman aged 25 to 39 with Graves' hyperthyroidism that later progressed to Graves' ophthalmopathy. CDR3 bases: TGTGCCAGCAAGATGAACACTGAAGCTTTCTTT. It is translated as CASKMNTEAFF.